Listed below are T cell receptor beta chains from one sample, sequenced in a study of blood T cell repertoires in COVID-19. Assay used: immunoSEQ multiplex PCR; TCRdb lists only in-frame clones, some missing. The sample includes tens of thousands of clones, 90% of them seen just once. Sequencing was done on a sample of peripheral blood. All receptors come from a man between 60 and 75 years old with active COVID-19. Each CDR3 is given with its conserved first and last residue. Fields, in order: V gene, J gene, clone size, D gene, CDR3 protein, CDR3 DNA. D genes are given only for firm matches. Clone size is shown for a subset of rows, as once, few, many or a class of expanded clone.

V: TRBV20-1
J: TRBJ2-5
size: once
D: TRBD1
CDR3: CSASSPTGKETQYF
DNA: TGCAGTGCTAGTTCACCGACAGGGAAGGAGACCCAGTACTTC

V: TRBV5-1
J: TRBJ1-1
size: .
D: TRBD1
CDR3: CASSPEGARGTEAFF
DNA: TGCGCCAGCAGCCCGGAGGGGGCTCGGGGCACTGAAGCTTTCTTT

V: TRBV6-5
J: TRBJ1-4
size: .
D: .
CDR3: CASRGSGREKLFF
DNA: TGTGCCAGCAGGGGATCAGGGAGGGAAAAACTGTTTTTT

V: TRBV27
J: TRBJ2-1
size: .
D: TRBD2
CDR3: CASSSSGSSYNEQFF
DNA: TGTGCCAGCAGTTCTAGCGGGAGCTCCTACAATGAGCAGTTCTTC

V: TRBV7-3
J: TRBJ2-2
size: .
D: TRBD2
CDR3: CASSLAGGNTGELFF
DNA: TGTGCCAGCAGCCTAGCGGGGGGGAACACCGGGGAGCTGTTTTTT

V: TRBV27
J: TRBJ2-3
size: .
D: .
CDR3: CASSLAIGDTQYF
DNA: TGTGCCAGCAGTTTAGCGATTGGAGATACGCAGTATTTT

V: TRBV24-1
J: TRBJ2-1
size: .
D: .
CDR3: CATSDLGGGGLDEQFF
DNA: TGTGCCACCAGTGATTTAGGAGGGGGGGGCCTCGATGAGCAGTTCTTC

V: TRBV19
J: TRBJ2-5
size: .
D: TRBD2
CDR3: CASSIGLAGGRGETQYF
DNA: TGTGCCAGTAGTATCGGGCTAGCGGGGGGTCGGGGAGAGACCCAGTACTTC

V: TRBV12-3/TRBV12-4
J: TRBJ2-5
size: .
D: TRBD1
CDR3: CASSYRQGGTQYF
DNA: TGTGCCAGCAGCTATAGACAGGGGGGGACCCAGTACTTC

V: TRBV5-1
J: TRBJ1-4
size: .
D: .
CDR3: CASSSGTANEKLFF
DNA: TGCGCCAGCAGCTCGGGAACGGCTAATGAAAAACTGTTTTTT

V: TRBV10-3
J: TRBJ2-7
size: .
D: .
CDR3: CAAAGFNEQYF
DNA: TGTGCCGCAGCAGGGTTCAACGAGCAGTACTTC

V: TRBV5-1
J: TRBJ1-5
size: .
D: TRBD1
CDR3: CASSPGTATNQPQHF
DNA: TGCGCCAGCAGCCCTGGGACAGCAACTAATCAGCCCCAGCATTTT

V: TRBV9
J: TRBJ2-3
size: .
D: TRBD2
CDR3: CASSGRTSVDTDTQYF
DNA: TGTGCCAGCAGCGGAAGAACTAGCGTCGACACAGATACGCAGTATTTT

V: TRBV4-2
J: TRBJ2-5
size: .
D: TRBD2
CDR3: CASSSVASGGKETQYF
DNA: TGTGCCAGCAGCTCAGTTGCTAGCGGGGGGAAAGAGACCCAGTACTTC

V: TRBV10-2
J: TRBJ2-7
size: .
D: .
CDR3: CASSEYRGAYEQYF
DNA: TGCGCCAGCAGTGAGTATCGGGGAGCGTACGAGCAGTACTTC

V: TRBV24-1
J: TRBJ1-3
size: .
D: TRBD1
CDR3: CATSDPGQGGGNTIYF
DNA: TGTGCCACCAGTGACCCCGGACAGGGAGGTGGAAACACCATATATTTT

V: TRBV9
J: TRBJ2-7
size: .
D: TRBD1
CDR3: CASSPHGQGAYEQYF
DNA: TGTGCCAGCAGCCCCCACGGACAGGGAGCGTACGAGCAGTACTTC

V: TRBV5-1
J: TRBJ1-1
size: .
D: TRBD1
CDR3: CASSSDRAGNTEAFF
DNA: TGCGCCAGCAGCTCTGACAGGGCCGGGAACACTGAAGCTTTCTTT

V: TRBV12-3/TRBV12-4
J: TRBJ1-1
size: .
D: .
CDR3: CASSLIGGEAFF
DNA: TGTGCCAGCAGTTTGATTGGAGGTGAAGCTTTCTTT

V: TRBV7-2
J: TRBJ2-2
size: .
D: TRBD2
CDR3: CASSFGSAGRDGELFF
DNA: TGTGCCAGCAGCTTTGGGTCCGCAGGGAGGGACGGGGAGCTGTTTTTT

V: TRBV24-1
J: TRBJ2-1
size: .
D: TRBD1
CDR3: CATSDLDGDRAYNEQFF
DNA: TGTGCCACCAGTGATTTAGATGGGGACAGGGCCTACAATGAGCAGTTCTTC

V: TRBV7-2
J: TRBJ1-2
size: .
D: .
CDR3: CASSAKRPQGGGYTF
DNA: TGTGCCAGCAGCGCGAAAAGACCTCAGGGTGGCGGCTACACCTTC

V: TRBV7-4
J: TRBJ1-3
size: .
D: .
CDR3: CASSLVRQAGAGNTIYF
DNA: TGTGCCAGCAGCTTAGTACGACAAGCGGGAGCTGGAAACACCATATATTTT

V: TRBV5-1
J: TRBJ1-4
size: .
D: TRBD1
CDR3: CASGFSGTGKEKLFF
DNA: TGCGCCAGCGGATTCTCCGGGACAGGTAAAGAAAAACTGTTTTTT

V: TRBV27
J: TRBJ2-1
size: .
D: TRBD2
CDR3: CASSLLAETEQFF
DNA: TGTGCCAGCAGCTTACTAGCGGAGACTGAGCAGTTCTTC

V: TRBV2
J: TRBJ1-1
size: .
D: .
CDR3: CASSAGLTVAFF
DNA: TGTGCCAGCAGTGCGGGACTGACTGTTGCTTTCTTT

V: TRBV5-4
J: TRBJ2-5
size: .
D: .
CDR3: CASSPWGRGSETQYF
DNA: TGTGCCAGCAGCCCTTGGGGCAGGGGCAGCGAGACCCAGTACTTC

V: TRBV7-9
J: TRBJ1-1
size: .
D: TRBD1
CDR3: CASSGSRGLRAFF
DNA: TGTGCCAGCAGCGGCAGTAGGGGGCTCCGGGCTTTCTTT

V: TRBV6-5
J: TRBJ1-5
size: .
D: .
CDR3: CASSAVGGSNQPQHF
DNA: TGTGCCAGCAGCGCGGTGGGGGGGAGCAATCAGCCCCAGCATTTT

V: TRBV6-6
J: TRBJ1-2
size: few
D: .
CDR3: CASREAGTNYGYTF
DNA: TGTGCCAGCAGAGAGGCGGGCACAAACTATGGCTACACCTTC

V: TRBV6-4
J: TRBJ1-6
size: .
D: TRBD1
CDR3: CASRGQGKGAPLHF
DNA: TGTGCCAGCAGGGGACAGGGTAAAGGGGCACCCCTCCACTTT

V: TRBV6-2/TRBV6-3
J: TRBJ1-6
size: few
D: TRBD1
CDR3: CASSYVDRGSYNSPLHF
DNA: TGTGCCAGCAGTTACGTCGACAGGGGCTCCTATAATTCACCCCTCCACTTT

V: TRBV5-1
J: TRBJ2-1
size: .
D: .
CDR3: CASSQEVVPYNEQFF
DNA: TGCGCCAGCAGTCAGGAGGTAGTCCCCTACAATGAGCAGTTCTTC

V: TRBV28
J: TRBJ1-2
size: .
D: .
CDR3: CASSRGSNYGYTF
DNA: TGTGCCAGCTCTCGGGGTTCTAACTATGGCTACACCTTC

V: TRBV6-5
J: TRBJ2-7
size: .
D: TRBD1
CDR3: CASSPGTGKWEQYF
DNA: TGTGCCAGCAGTCCCGGGACAGGGAAATGGGAGCAGTACTTC

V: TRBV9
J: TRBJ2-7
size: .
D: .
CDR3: CASSVSGAGEQYF
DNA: TGTGCCAGCAGCGTTTCAGGGGCCGGCGAGCAGTACTTC

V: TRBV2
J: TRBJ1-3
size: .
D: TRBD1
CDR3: CASSTGGQGGNTIYF
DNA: TGTGCCAGCAGTACCGGAGGACAGGGGGGAAACACCATATATTTT

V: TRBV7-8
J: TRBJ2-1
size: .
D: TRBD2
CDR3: CASSPSGLAGGRSKNEQFF
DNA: TGTGCCAGCAGCCCCTCGGGACTAGCGGGGGGGCGTTCTAAGAATGAGCAGTTCTTC

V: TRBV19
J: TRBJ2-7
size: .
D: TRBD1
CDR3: CASSVGQGASYEQYF
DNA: TGTGCCAGTAGTGTTGGACAGGGGGCATCCTACGAGCAGTACTTC

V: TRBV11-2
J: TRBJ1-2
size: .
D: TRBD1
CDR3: CASSYTGGEDGYTF
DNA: TGTGCCAGCAGCTACACAGGGGGCGAGGATGGCTACACCTTC

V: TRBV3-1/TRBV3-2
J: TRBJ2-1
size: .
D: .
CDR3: CASSQQAGEQFF
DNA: TGTGCCAGCAGCCAACAAGCTGGTGAGCAGTTCTTC

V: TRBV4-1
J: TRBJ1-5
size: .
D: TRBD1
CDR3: CASSRGTGRNQPQHF
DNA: TGCGCCAGCAGCCGGGGGACAGGGCGCAATCAGCCCCAGCATTTT

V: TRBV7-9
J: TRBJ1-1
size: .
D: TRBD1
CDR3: CASSKGGRGQGTEAFF
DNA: TGTGCCAGCAGCAAAGGGGGCAGGGGACAGGGCACTGAAGCTTTCTTT

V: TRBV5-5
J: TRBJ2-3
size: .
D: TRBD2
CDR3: CASSPLAGGGTDTQYF
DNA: TGTGCCAGCAGCCCCCTGGCGGGGGGGGGCACAGATACGCAGTATTTT

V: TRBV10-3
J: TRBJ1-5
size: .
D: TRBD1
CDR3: CAISEQGEYQPQHF
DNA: TGTGCCATCAGTGAACAGGGGGAATACCAGCCCCAGCATTTT